The sequence of this T cell receptor (beta chain) was determined in a study of cytomegalovirus exposure and HLA in healthy donors. The PCR employed 60 Vbeta primers together with 13 Jbeta primers. Only in-frame clones appear in the TCRdb table, and some are missing; sequencing was by immunoSEQ multiplex PCR. This sample yields 150,000 to 200,000 clones, of which around three quarters are seen a single time; about 2.5% belongs to the top ten. Concerning this clone: Its antigen is unknown.

The study's findings and limits: One variant, a missense change in DCLRE1C, was linked in a later analysis to TCR beta V- and J-gene trimming. Sequencing depth roughly uniform across donors was assumed in presence/absence analyses.

The CDR3 runs to 15 residues. The V gene end was trimmed by 4 bases and the J gene end by 2 bases; junction bases not matched to a gene: 3. Germline V lookup: CDR1 MRHNA, CDR2 SNTAGT. The sequence came from a woman aged 45-60 years in good health and CMV-seronegative. The sequencing input was PBMCs. The chain uses TRBV6-4 and TRBJ2-3, with 10 nucleotides matching TRBD2. CDR3 sequence (DNA): TGTGCCAGCAGTGCACTAGCGGGATCCACAGATACGCAGTATTTT. Its translation is CASSALAGSTDTQYF.